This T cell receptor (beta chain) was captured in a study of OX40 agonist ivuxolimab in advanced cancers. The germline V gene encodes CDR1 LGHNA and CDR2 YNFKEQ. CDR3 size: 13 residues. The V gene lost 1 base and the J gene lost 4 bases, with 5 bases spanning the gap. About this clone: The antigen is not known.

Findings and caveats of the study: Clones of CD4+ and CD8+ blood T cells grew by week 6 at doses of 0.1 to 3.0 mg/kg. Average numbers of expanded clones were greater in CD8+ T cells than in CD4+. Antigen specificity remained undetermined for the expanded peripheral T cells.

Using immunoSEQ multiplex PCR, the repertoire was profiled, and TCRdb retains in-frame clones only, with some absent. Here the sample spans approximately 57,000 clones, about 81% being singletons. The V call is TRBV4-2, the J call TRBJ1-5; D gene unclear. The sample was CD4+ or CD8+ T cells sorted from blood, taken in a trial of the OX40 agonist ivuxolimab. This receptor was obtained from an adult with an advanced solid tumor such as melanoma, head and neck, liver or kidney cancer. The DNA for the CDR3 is TGTGCCAGCAGCCAAGGTTGGAATCAGCCCCAGCATTTT. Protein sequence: CASSQGWNQPQHF.